What follows are 5 T cell receptor beta chains derived from one specimen sequenced in a study of tumor-infiltrating lymphocytes in primary liver carcinoma. Scientists recovered RNA and DNA together from approximately 20-30 mg of unsorted bulk tissue. Total RNA (about 500 ng) served as template for TCR beta cDNA synthesis primed by a constant-region primer. Nested multiplex PCR, run for three rounds with slightly modified ARM-PCR, yielded TCR beta libraries. TRBV1-TRBV30 forward primers and a C-beta reverse primer were used in the first two PCR rounds, which each ran for around 11 cycles. A single record per CDR3 protein comes from TCRdb applying MiXCR to the multiplex PCR reads. The profile covers 100,000 to 120,000 distinct CDR3 sequences, with about four fifths appearing a single time and around 21% taken by the ten largest. Source material: liver tumor tissue from sampling region 3. Subset specified: tumor region T3, left-lateral pole. The receptors here all came from a man between 35 and 55 years old with primary liver carcinoma and hepatitis B virus infection.

As for this clonotype: Because the CDR3 is missing its conserved closing phenylalanine or tryptophan, this is likely a read error. The rearrangement links TRBV12-3 or TRBV12-4 to TRBJ1-1; D might be TRBD1 (5 bases). The CDR3 has 14 residues. This CDR3 is CACSSTDRNTEAFL. CDR3 bases: TGTGCCTGCAGTTCGACAGACAGGAACACTGAAGCTTTCCTT.

A note on this clonotype: One end of the junction does not line up with germline, which may come from a read error. The chain combines TRBV7-9 with TRBJ2-1; no firm D call. CDR3 length: 12 amino acids. Germline lookup yields CDR1 SEHNR and CDR2 FQNEAQ (reference sequence). In nucleotides, the CDR3 is TGTGCCAGCTGCTTAATCCCAAGTGAGCAGTTTTTC. Translating it yields CASCLIPSEQFF.

This clonotype showed up just once. This is likely a read error, given that the CDR3 carries no conserved phenylalanine or tryptophan at its end. This chain uses TRBV29-1 with TRBJ2-3; TRBD2 matches 13 bases. This CDR3 has 15 amino acids. The germline gives CDR1 SQVTM, CDR2 ANQGSEA. CDR3 sequence: CSVRTSGSWKDTQYL. The CDR3 coding sequence is TGCAGTGTACGGACTAGCGGGAGTTGGAAAGACACGCAGTATTTA.

For this clonotype: One end of the junction is discordant with germline, which a read error may explain. CDR3 protein: CASSTDRSPILCEQYF. CDR3 DNA sequence: TGTGCCAGCAGTACGGACAGGTCACCAATTCTATGCGAGCAGTATTTC. This chain connects TRBV6-1 to TRBJ2-7, with 7 bases fitting TRBD1. CDR3 length: 16 residues. Germline loops: CDR1 MNHNS, CDR2 SASEGT.

About this clonotype: The junction departs from germline at one end; a sequencing error may be responsible. V is TRBV13 and J is TRBJ2-3; 12 bases are shared with TRBD1. Germline CDR1 reads PRHDT; CDR2 reads FYEKMQ (reference sequence). The CDR3 is 16 amino acids. CDR3 in DNA: TGTGTCAGCAGCCTCAATCAGGGACAGGGGGCTGTTACGCAGTATTTT. Residues: CVSSLNQGQGAVTQYF.